The clone carrying this T cell receptor beta chain has just a few counts. Through a sample-barcoded 5' primer and a J-beta primer mix, a second PCR was run for roughly 6 to 11 cycles. TCRdb re-called the 5' RACE reads with MiXCR, one entry per CDR3 protein. This table has 500,000 to 650,000 distinct CDR3 sequences, about a quarter appearing once. The data originate from a study of blood T cells in healthy people across ages. Between the trimmed V and J ends, which lost 1 base and 8 bases, there was a span of 20 bases. The CDR3 consists of 16 residues. From germline, CDR1 is SGHVS and CDR2 FQNEAQ. The sample also formed part of further work on T cells of mothers and their children.

The chain joins TRBV7-8 to TRBJ1-2, with D perhaps matching TRBD1 (5 bases). The TCR originated in a boy aged 2-9 years in good health. Sequences were obtained from blood. CDR3 residues: CASSLGYTRGEEGYTF. CDR3 in DNA: TGTGCCAGCAGCTTAGGCTATACGCGGGGCGAAGAAGGCTACACCTTC.